This T cell receptor beta chain was documented in a study of graft-versus-host responses after intestinal transplantation. Study details: Transplants were multivisceral, liver-intestinal, or isolated intestinal.

Clones were read by immunoSEQ multiplex PCR, and TCRdb kept only the in-frame ones, dropping some. Of some 66,000 clones in the sample, 89% were seen once. Intraepithelial and lamina propria lymphocytes were released after the graft tissue was processed. CDR1 and CDR2 (germline): SGDLS, YYNGEE. This CDR3 has 15 amino acids. With 4 bases removed from V and 2 bases from J, the gap between germline ends came to 14 bases. The clonotype originates from a human patient who received an intestinal transplant, so some T cells may come from the graft donor. Specimen: ileum tissue, collected more than 350 days after transplant. The chain is built from TRBV9 and TRBJ2-3; tentatively, D is TRBD2 (6 bases). The CDR3 spells CASSRRETYTDTQYF. The CDR3, as DNA: TGTGCCAGCAGCAGACGGGAGACCTACACAGATACGCAGTATTTT.